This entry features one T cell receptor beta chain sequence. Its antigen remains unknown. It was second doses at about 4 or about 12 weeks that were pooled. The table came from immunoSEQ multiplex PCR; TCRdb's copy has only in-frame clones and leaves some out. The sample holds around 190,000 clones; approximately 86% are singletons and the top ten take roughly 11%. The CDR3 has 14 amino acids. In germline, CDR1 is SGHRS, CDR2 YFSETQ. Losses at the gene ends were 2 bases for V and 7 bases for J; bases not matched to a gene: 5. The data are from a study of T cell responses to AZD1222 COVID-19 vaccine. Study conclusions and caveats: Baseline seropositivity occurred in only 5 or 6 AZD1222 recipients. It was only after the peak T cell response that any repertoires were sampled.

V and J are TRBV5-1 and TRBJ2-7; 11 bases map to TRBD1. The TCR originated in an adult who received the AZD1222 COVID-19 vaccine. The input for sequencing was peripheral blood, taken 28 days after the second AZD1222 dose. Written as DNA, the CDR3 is TGCGCCAGCAGCTTAGGACAGGGGGCGCAAGAGCAGTACTTC. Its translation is CASSLGQGAQEQYF.